This T cell receptor (beta chain) came from a study of cytomegalovirus exposure and HLA in healthy donors (dated by TCRdb to 2016 to 2017). Describing the broader study: According to an earlier analysis of a few hundred of the donors, 150 million to 200 million T cells yielded roughly 110 million unique TCR beta sequences and about 300 Gb of sequence data. Around 320 gigabases of sequencing data and 70 million to 100 million unique TCR sequences were included in an early release covering several hundred HLA-typed donors. Among the roughly 380 genotyped donors, approximately 77% belonged to the genetic ancestry cluster associated with self-reported Caucasian donors. The aim of the study was to test whether cataloging public T cell receptors could identify signatures of past pathogen exposure. Using immunosequencing, the study profiled T cell repertoires from about 650 subjects and related those repertoires to cytomegalovirus serostatus. A separate validation cohort of approximately 130 different subjects was used in addition to the 666-subject first cohort. The study combined high-throughput TCR immunosequencing, statistical association of individual TCRs with disease status, and machine learning to predict cytomegalovirus infection status. A later analysis re-examined previously published TCR beta repertoires from over 500 donors and added high-resolution HLA genotyping to investigate patterns of TCR occurrence. Rather than drawing on any new phenotypic data, the later analysis identified candidate immune exposures from TCR beta sequences and the way those sequences occurred across donors. To decide whether each TCR beta V gene segment behaved as functional or pseudogenic, an earlier analysis of some 570 of the donors relied on high-throughput TCR beta sequencing. Donor age, sex, ethnicity and CMV serostatus were collected together with the repertoire data. Genome-wide SNP genotypes for about 65% of the 666 donors were used in a later genetic analysis, which treated that subset as a discovery cohort. Every repertoire in the discovery cohort had been generated on one and the same sequencing platform. Class I and class II HLA loci were covered by the typing at four-digit resolution. The number of donors typed differed by locus, with roughly 629-640 for A, B, C, DRB1 and DQB1, roughly 520 for DQA1, 606 for DPA1, and 450 to 480 for DPB1. Five DR-DQ haplotypes were treated as single units for association and clustering because of strong linkage in the cohort. Among several hundred genotyped donors of the cohort, an average of around 250,000 unique TCR beta nucleotide sequences was sequenced per donor, of which approximately 19% were non-productive. General findings and caveats noted by the study authors: The authors suggested that the approach could potentially be generalized to other disease states and immunological phenotypes. A later genetic analysis reported fewer N-insertions in productive TCRs among donors in an Asian-associated ancestry cluster than the roughly 700-donor mean. Because some donors lacked HLA typing at each locus, the association tests relied only on the typed subset. Because counts were too low, fewer than 20 rarely observed V segments, including chromosome 9 orphons, were excluded from the earlier analysis of 587 of the donors. The study listed 150 to 200 TCR beta chains as associated with cytomegalovirus. A later analysis found that HLA-associated TCR beta chains were more clonally expanded and had lower generation probabilities than equally common non-associated chains. Presence/absence analyses assumed roughly uniform sequencing depth across donors, an assumption that may not hold. CMV serostatus was the only immune exposure information available for the cohort. The cohort was sequenced for TCR beta chains only, and without alpha or paired-chain data the features that could be detected were limited. Most CMV-associated TCR beta chains appeared to be HLA-restricted in a later analysis, and the HLA associations seemed to be driven largely by CMV exposure. In a later analysis, the rate of TCR association differed among HLA loci, with DRB1 alleles having the most associated TCRs and HLA-C alleles having the fewest. In vitro tests confirmed that a few of the cytomegalovirus-associated TCR beta chains recognize cytomegalovirus antigens. A further reported finding was that TCR beta sequences accurately predicted the HLA-A and HLA-B alleles for most subjects in the first cohort. Assigning TCR associations to individual alleles was difficult when HLA alleles, especially DR and DQ, strongly co-occurred. While some public TCRs were present in many individuals, most TCR sequences turned up only very rarely across donors. Correlated functional status among segregating V segments might reflect linkage disequilibrium, but an unknown experimental factor could not be ruled out. The classifier was reported to diagnose cytomegalovirus status with high specificity and sensitivity in both the original and validation cohorts. In a later analysis, 16,951 TCR beta sequences were associated with specific HLA alleles at a false discovery rate of 0.05. According to a later analysis, parvovirus B19, influenza, CMV and Epstein-Barr virus appeared linked to several top co-occurrence clusters. The sequencing pipeline was judged likely to have produced a cluster of highly shared sequence variants as a technical artifact. V-gene and J-gene trimming of TCR beta chains was associated with a missense DCLRE1C variant in a later genetic analysis, and the association was replicated in an independent cohort. The 87-base-pair reads could not distinguish some IMGT-functional V segments, including TRBV6-2 and TRBV6-3, so those segments were excluded. Broadly in line with IMGT annotations, most TCR beta V segments showed up in productive rearrangements about 87% or about 30% of the time in an earlier analysis of 450 to 600 of the donors.

The cohort comprised 670 or so healthy bone marrow donors. At the time of sampling, every cohort member was nominally healthy, though immune exposures that went unrecorded were likely present. The donor tested CMV seropositive, placing the donor among the 290 or so seropositive members of the cohort. Each donor provided a peripheral blood sample, and peripheral blood mononuclear cells were used for TCR beta sequencing. Genomic DNA was extracted from the blood cell samples with the Qiagen DNeasy Blood Extraction Kit. The library was made by the immunoSEQ multiplex PCR assay. For the multiplex PCR, a mixture combining 60 forward primers for TCR Vbeta segments and 13 reverse primers for TCR Jbeta segments was used. A multiplex PCR assay on genomic DNA amplified the CDR3 region of rearranged TCR beta genes. On the Illumina HiSeq System, the amplified TCR beta libraries were sequenced as 87-base-pair reads. On the authors' methods: Across the 500 to 850 repertoires, a later analysis counted about 81 million unique TCR beta chains, 9 million to 14 million of which were shared by at least two donors. Raw reads were error-corrected and collapsed into unique sequences by a nearest-neighbor algorithm in which closely related sequences were merged to remove PCR and sequencing errors. CDR3 sequences were aligned to IMGT reference sequences to assign V, D and J gene segments. Each retained sequence needed at least a six-nucleotide match to both a V gene segment and a J gene segment. Rearrangements were classified as productive when the CDR3 lacked stop codons and remained in frame with V and J, and all other rearrangements were classified as non-productive. Following IMGT convention, CDR3 was defined as the stretch from the second conserved V-encoded cysteine up to the conserved J-encoded phenylalanine. Sequences without an unambiguous match to a single V gene segment were excluded from the earlier analysis of 450 to 750 of the donors. In an earlier analysis of more than 500 of the donors, a V segment was called functional when productive rearrangements were above 56.7%, and segregating when the standard deviation between donors exceeded 5%. A statistical classification framework was developed to diagnose cytomegalovirus status using the catalog of TCR beta chain sequences. V and J gene assignment, in a later analysis, came from comparing TCR nucleotide sequences with IMGT/GENE-DB human TR gene sequences. In a later analysis, CDR3 sequences and most-parsimonious VDJ recombination scenarios were assigned using the TCRdist pipeline. In a later analysis, every TCR beta chain was defined by the combination of its CDR3 amino acid sequence and its V-gene family, and reads without a unique V-gene family were dropped. In a later analysis, 450 to 600 highly shared, low-generation-probability nucleotide sequences were removed to address suspected cross-contamination and a sequencing artifact. In a later analysis, a clonal expansion index for each public chain was calculated from normalized within-repertoire ranks of inferred template counts. In a later analysis, generation probabilities were computed with a VDJ recombination model fitted to out-of-frame rearrangements, and the resulting probabilities were checked against IGoR. Hypergeometric tests were used in a later analysis to score TCR-TCR, TCR-HLA and TCR-CMV co-occurrence, with a repertoire-size bias correction applied to the TCR pairs. To estimate false discovery rates, a later analysis permuted the HLA or CMV assignments 20 times. In a later analysis, co-occurring TCRs were grouped with DBSCAN, and TCRdist sequence similarity was added when clustering was performed within HLA-allele-positive subsets. Repertoires with fewer than 30,000 or more than 120,000 public chains, plus five repertoires with anomalous nucleotide sharing, were excluded from co-occurrence clustering. The clones in this table, taken by TCRdb from immuneACCESS, are in-frame only. Not every clone is retained; where verified, under half of the shortfall comes from an unresolved V gene, and the cause of the rest is unknown. V and J calls plus clone size are reproduced from that table; the DNA served to infer D and trimming. For this sample there are 150,000 or so clones; 80% to 90% appear just once. The ten largest clones capture about 2% of the sample.

Germline trimming amounts to 4 bases on V and 0 bases on J, with 3 as the count of junction bases outside the gene matches. CDR1 and CDR2 (SGDLS, YYNGEE) derive from the germline V gene. The CDR3 covers 14 residues, taking in both the cysteine and the phenylalanine. The DNA shown is the 42-base CDR3, in frame from base 1. A remark on this clone: There is no known antigen for this receptor. No much larger clonotype is one base removed from it; base qualities were not supplied.

The rearrangement joined TRBV9 to TRBJ1-1, and 7 bases in between align with TRBD1. This receptor was identified in a man aged 18 to 29 in good health and CMV-seropositive. The sample taken for sequencing was PBMCs. The nucleotide sequence is TGTGCCAGCAGCCAGGGACAGTTGAACACTGAAGCTTTCTTT. Translated, it reads CASSQGQLNTEAFF.